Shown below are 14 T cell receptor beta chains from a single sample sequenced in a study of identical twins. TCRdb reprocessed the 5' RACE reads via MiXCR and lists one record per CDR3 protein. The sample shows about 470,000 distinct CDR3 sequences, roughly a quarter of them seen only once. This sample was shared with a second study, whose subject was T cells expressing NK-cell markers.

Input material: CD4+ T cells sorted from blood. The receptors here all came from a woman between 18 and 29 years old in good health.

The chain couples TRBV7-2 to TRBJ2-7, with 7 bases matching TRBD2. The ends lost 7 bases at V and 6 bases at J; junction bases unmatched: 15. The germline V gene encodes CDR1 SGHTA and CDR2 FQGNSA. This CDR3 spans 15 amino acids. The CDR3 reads CASTQGGEGRAEQYF. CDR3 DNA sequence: TGTGCCAGCACCCAGGGAGGGGAAGGGCGAGCCGAGCAGTACTTC.

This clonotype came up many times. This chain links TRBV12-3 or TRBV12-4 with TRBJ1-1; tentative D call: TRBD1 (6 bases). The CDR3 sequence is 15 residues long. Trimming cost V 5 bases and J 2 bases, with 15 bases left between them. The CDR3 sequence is CASSLFRQANTEAFF. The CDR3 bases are TGTGCCAGCAGTCTTTTCCGACAGGCAAACACTGAAGCTTTCTTT.

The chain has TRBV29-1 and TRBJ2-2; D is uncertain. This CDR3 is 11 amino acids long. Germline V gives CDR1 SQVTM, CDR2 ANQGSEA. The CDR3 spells CSGANTGELFF. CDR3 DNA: TGCTCCGGAGCGAACACCGGGGAGCTGTTTTTT.

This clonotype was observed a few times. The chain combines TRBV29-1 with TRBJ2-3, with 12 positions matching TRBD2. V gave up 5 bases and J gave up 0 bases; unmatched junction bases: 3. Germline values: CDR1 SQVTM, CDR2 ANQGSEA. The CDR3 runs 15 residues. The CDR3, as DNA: TGCAGCGTTCCGGGGACTAGCGGGAGCACAGATACGCAGTATTTT. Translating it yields CSVPGTSGSTDTQYF.

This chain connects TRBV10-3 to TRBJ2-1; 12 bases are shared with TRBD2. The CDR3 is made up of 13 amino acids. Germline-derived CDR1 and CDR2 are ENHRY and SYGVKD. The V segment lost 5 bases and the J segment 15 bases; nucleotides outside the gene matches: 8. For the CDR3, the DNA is TGTGCCATCAGTCTAGCGGGAGGGCCGTTTCCGTTCTTC. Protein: CAISLAGGPFPFF.

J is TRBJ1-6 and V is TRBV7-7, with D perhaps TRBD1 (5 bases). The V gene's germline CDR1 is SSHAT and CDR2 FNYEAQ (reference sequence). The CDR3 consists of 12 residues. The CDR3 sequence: CAGGLIGSPLHF. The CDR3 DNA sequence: TGTGCTGGGGGGTTGATTGGTTCACCCCTCCACTTT.

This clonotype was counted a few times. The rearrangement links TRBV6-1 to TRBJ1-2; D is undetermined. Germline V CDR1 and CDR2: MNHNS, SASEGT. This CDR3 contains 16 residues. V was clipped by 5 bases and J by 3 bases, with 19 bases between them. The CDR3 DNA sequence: TGTGCCAGCAGTCCGACCCCTGACTATAGCCACTATGGCTACACCTTC. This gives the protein CASSPTPDYSHYGYTF.

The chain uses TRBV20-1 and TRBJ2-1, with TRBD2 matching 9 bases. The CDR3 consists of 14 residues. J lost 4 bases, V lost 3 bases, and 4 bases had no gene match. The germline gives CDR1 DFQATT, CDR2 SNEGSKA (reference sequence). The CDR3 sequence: CSASSGGWYNEQFF. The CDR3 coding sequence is TGCAGTGCTAGTAGCGGGGGCTGGTACAATGAGCAGTTCTTC.

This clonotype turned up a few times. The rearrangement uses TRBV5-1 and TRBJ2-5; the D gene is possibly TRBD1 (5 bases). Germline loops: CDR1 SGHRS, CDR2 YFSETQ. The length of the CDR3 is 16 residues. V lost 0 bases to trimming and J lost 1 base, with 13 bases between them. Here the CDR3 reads CASSLGGTATQETQYF. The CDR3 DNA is TGCGCCAGCAGCTTGGGGGGCACGGCCACCCAAGAGACCCAGTACTTC.

The CDR3 protein is CASSSLRNTEAFF. As DNA, the CDR3 is TGTGCCAGCAGCTCACTACGGAACACTGAAGCTTTCTTT. J is TRBJ1-1 and V is TRBV11-2; no definite D call. The V end was cut by 4 bases, the J end by 1 base, with 7 bases between. The CDR3 has 13 residues. The germline CDR1 and CDR2 sequences are SGHAT and FQNNGV.

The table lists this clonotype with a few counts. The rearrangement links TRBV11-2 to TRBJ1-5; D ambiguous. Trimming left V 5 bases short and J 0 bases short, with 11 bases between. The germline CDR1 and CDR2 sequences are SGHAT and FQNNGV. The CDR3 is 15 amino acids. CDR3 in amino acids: CASSPGRNSNQPQHF. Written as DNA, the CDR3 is TGTGCCAGCAGCCCCGGACGGAATAGCAATCAGCCCCAGCATTTT.

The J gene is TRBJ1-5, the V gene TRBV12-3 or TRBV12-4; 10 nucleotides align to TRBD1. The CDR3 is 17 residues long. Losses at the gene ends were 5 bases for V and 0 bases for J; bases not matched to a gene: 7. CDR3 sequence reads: CASSPRQGALSNQPQHF. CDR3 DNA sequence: TGTGCCAGCAGTCCCCGACAGGGGGCGCTTAGCAATCAGCCCCAGCATTTT.

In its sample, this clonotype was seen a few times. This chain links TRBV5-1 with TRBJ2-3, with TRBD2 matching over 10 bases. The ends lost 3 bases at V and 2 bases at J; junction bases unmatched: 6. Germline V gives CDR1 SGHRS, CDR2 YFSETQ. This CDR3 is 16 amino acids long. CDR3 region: CASSSLAGGLTDTQYF. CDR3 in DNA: TGCGCCAGCAGCTCCTTAGCGGGAGGCCTCACAGATACGCAGTATTTT. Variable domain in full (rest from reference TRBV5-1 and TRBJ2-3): KAGVTQTPRYLIKTRGQQVTLSCSPISGHRSVSWYQQTPGQGLQFLFEYFSETQRNKGNFPGRFSGRQFSNSRSEMNVSTLELGDSALYLCASSSLAGGLTDTQYFGPGTRLTVL.

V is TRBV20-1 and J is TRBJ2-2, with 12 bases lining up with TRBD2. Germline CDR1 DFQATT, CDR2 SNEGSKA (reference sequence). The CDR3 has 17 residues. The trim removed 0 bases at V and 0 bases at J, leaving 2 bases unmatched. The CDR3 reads CSARDRLAGANTGELFF. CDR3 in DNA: TGCAGTGCTAGAGATAGACTAGCGGGGGCGAACACCGGGGAGCTGTTTTTT.